The 10 T cell receptor beta chains presented below share a single source sample, sequenced in a study of PD-1 blockade in classical Hodgkin lymphoma. Sequenced by immunoSEQ multiplex PCR; TCRdb stores in-frame clones only, minus some. The sample yields about 93,000 clones, roughly 73% seen once. Described time point: cycle 4 day 1 (C4D1), after about 6 weeks of nivolumab. Each patient experienced a relapse that followed autologous stem cell transplantation, and brentuximab vedotin exposure varied. The source material was peripheral blood mononuclear cells (PBMCs), sampled before the fourth cycle of nivolumab. The origin of the receptors is a human donor with classical Hodgkin lymphoma.

This clone came up once. This sequence joins TRBV11-1 and TRBJ2-5; 9 bases fit TRBD1. V shed 6 bases, J shed 4 bases, and the junction held 6 bases outside the gene matches. This CDR3 spans 14 amino acids. CDR1 is SGHAT, CDR2 FQDESV, per germline (reference sequence). CDR3 in DNA: TGTGCCAGCAGTTACACAGGGGGCCTAGAGACCCAGTACTTC. This gives the protein CASSYTGGLETQYF.

The CDR3 sequence: CASSSRGLGREAFF. The CDR3 nucleotides read TGTGCCAGCAGCTCCCGGGGGCTAGGCCGTGAAGCTTTCTTT. This chain uses TRBV5-4 with TRBJ1-1; tentative D call: TRBD1 (6 bases). The CDR3 consists of 14 residues. The germline V gene has CDR1 SGHNT and CDR2 YYREEE (reference sequence). Trimming left V 3 bases short and J 7 bases short, with 16 bases between.

This chain joins TRBV6-6 and TRBJ1-2; 7 nucleotides align to TRBD1. Germline V gene data show CDR1 as MNHNY and CDR2 as SVGAGI (reference sequence). V was pared by 7 bases and J by 5 bases, with 10 bases of the junction left unmatched. The CDR3 covers 14 residues. In DNA, the CDR3 is TGTGCCAGCACCCGGGACAGAGATTTTTATGGCTACACCTTC. This codes for CASTRDRDFYGYTF.

The chain is built from TRBV10-3 and TRBJ2-7; no clear D gene. CDR1 ENHRY and CDR2 SYGVKD come from the germline V gene. The CDR3 runs to 15 residues. V lost 4 bases, J lost 3 bases, and 16 bases lay in between. DNA for the CDR3: TGTGCCATCAGTGTCAAGGCAGCAAACCTCTACGAGCAGTACTTC. It yields the protein CAISVKAANLYEQYF.

This chain joins TRBV6-6 and TRBJ2-5; 9 nucleotides align to TRBD2. The ends lost 4 bases at V and 5 bases at J; junction bases unmatched: 5. From germline, CDR1 is MNHNY and CDR2 SVGAGI (reference sequence). This CDR3 region has 14 residues. The CDR3 spells CASSSPTSGETQYF. CDR3 in DNA: TGTGCCAGCAGTTCCCCAACTAGCGGGGAGACCCAGTACTTC.

The rearrangement links TRBV4-1 to TRBJ1-2; D is perhaps TRBD1 (6 bases). This CDR3 comprises 17 residues. Deletions cut 0 bases from V and 0 bases from J, with 14 bases between. From germline, CDR1 is MGHRA and CDR2 YSYEKL. Here the CDR3 reads CASSQERAGAPNYGYTF. CDR3 sequence (DNA): TGCGCCAGCAGCCAAGAGCGGGCAGGGGCTCCTAACTATGGCTACACCTTC.

The rearrangement uses TRBV29-1 and TRBJ1-5, with no clear D. V lost 5 bases to trimming and J lost 5 bases, with 13 bases between them. Per the germline V gene, CDR1 is SQVTM and CDR2 is ANQGSEA. The length of the CDR3 is 13 residues. The CDR3 sequence: CSVQPALDQPQHF. For the CDR3, the DNA is TGCAGCGTTCAACCAGCCCTGGATCAGCCCCAGCATTTT.

This clone was seen a handful of times. The V call is TRBV7-3, the J call TRBJ2-3, with D perhaps TRBD2 (5 bases). Trimming took off 2 bases at V and 0 bases at J, with 9 bases between the two ends. CDR1 SGHTA and CDR2 FQGTGA come from the germline V gene. The CDR3 covers 15 residues. The DNA of the CDR3 is TGTGCCAGCAGCTTACTAGCAGCTAGCACAGATACGCAGTATTTT. Protein: CASSLLAASTDTQYF.

This clone appeared a few times. The chain links TRBV4-1 to TRBJ2-2; D not certain. The germline CDR1 and CDR2 sequences are MGHRA and YSYEKL. Trimming pared 4 bases from V and 6 bases from J, leaving 12 bases between. This CDR3 region has 14 residues. The CDR3 loop reads CASSRLEPAGELFF. As DNA, the CDR3 is TGCGCCAGCAGCCGTCTGGAGCCGGCCGGGGAGCTGTTTTTT.

V and J are TRBV7-9 and TRBJ1-1; D is undetermined. The CDR3 is 14 amino acids. The ends were cut back, 4 bases at V and 1 base at J, with 10 bases in the middle. Germline CDR1 and CDR2: SEHNR and FQNEAQ (reference sequence). The CDR3 here is CASSSPPANTEAFF. As DNA, the CDR3 is TGTGCCAGCAGCTCCCCTCCGGCGAACACTGAAGCTTTCTTT.